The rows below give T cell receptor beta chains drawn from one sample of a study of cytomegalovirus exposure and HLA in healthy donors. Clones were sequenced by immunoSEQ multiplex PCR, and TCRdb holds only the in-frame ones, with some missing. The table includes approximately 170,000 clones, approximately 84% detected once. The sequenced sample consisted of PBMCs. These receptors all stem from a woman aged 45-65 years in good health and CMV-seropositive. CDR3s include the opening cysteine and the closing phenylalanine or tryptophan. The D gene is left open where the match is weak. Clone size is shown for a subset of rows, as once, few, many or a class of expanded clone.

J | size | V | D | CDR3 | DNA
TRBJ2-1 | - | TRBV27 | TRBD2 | CASSQLGGTPGGEFF | TGTGCCAGCAGTCAGCTCGGGGGGACACCCGGGGGGGAGTTCTTC
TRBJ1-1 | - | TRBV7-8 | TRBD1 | CASSRGTGGTEAFF | TGTGCCAGCAGTAGGGGGACAGGCGGTACTGAAGCTTTCTTT
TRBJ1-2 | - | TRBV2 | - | CASKGDLNYGYTF | TGTGCCAGCAAGGGGGATCTTAACTATGGCTACACCTTC
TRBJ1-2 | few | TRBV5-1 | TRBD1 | CASSLAGQGVKGYTF | TGCGCCAGCAGCTTGGCCGGACAGGGAGTGAAGGGCTACACCTTC
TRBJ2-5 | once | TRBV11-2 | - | CASSLDLPGRGTQYF | TGTGCCAGCAGCTTAGATCTCCCCGGGCGGGGGACCCAGTACTTC
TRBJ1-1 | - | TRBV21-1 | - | CPFKGQTLMNTEAFF | TGTCCATTCAAGGGACAGACGTTAATGAACACTGAAGCTTTCTTT
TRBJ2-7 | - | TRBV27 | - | CASSLRPRPYEQYF | TGTGCCAGCAGCCTACGGCCCAGGCCCTACGAGCAGTACTTC
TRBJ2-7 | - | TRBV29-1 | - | CSVDGGNEQYF | TGCAGCGTTGACGGAGGGAACGAGCAGTACTTC
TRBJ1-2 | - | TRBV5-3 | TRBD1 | CARSWYRGLREGYTF | TGTGCCAGAAGCTGGTATAGGGGGCTTAGGGAAGGCTACACCTTC
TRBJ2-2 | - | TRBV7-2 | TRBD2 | CASSLGRTSGGWNTGELFF | TGTGCCAGCAGCCTCGGGCGGACTAGCGGGGGATGGAACACCGGGGAGCTGTTTTTT
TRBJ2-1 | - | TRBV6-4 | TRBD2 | CASSAEGSGRGEQFF | TGTGCCAGCAGTGCCGAGGGAAGCGGGAGGGGTGAGCAGTTCTTC
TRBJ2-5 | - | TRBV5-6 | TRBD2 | CASSTAGVGTQYF | TGTGCCAGCAGCACTGCGGGGGTCGGAACCCAGTACTTC
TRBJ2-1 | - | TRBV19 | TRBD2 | CASRELAGGTYNEQFF | TGTGCCAGTAGGGAACTAGCGGGAGGGACTTACAATGAGCAGTTCTTC
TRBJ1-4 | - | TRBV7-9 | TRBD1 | CSSMKNRGDEKLFF | TGTTCCAGCATGAAGAACAGGGGCGACGAAAAACTGTTTTTT
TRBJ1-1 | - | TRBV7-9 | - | CASALRGEGKTEAFF | TGTGCCAGCGCCCTTCGGGGGGAGGGGAAGACTGAAGCTTTCTTT
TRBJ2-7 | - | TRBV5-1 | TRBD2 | CASRASGNYEQYF | TGCGCCAGCCGAGCTAGCGGTAACTACGAGCAGTACTTC
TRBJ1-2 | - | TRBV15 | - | CATSEYTKGYTF | TGTGCCACCAGCGAGTATACGAAGGGCTACACCTTC
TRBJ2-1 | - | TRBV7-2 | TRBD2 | CASSPKSIPPGLAGYEQFF | TGTGCCAGCAGCCCCAAATCTATACCCCCGGGACTAGCGGGGTATGAGCAGTTCTTC
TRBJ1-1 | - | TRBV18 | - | CASSPVGGANTEAFF | TGTGCCAGCTCACCTGTAGGGGGAGCCAACACTGAAGCTTTCTTT
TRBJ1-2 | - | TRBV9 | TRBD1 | CASSRGQGAGYGYTF | TGTGCCAGCAGCCGGGGACAGGGGGCAGGTTATGGCTACACCTTC
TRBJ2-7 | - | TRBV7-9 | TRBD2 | CSSSLAGVGDEQYF | TGTTCCAGCAGCTTAGCGGGAGTGGGAGACGAGCAGTACTTC
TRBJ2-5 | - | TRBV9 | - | CASSATGPQETQYF | TGTGCCAGCAGCGCAACAGGTCCCCAAGAGACCCAGTACTTC
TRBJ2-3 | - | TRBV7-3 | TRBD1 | CASSPGQNTDTQYF | TGTGCCAGCAGCCCGGGACAGAACACAGATACGCAGTATTTT
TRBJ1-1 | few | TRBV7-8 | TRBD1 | CASSFPGTANTEAFF | TGTGCCAGCAGCTTCCCCGGGACAGCGAACACTGAAGCTTTCTTT
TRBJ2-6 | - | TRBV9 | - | CASSVMQGRGISGANVLTF | TGTGCCAGCAGCGTAATGCAGGGTAGGGGGATTTCTGGGGCCAACGTCCTGACTTTC
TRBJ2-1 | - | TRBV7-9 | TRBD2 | CASSLALIGGVYNEQFF | TGTGCCAGCAGCTTAGCCCTGATCGGGGGGGTCTACAATGAGCAGTTCTTC
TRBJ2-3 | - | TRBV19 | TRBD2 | CASSPTSGRGTDTQYF | TGTGCCAGTAGTCCGACTAGCGGGAGGGGCACAGATACGCAGTATTTT
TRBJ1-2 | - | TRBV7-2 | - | CASTDYFGNGYTF | TGTGCCAGCACCGATTATTTCGGGAATGGCTACACCTTC
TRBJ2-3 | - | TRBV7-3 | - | CASGEVDSPSTDTQYF | TGTGCCAGCGGTGAGGTCGACAGTCCTAGCACAGATACGCAGTATTTT
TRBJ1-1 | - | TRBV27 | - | CASSLDRLNTEAFF | TGTGCCAGCAGCTTAGACAGGCTGAACACTGAAGCTTTCTTT
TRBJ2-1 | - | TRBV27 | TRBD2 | CASSFRSGGRSEQFF | TGTGCCAGCAGTTTTCGAAGCGGGGGCCGCAGCGAGCAGTTCTTC
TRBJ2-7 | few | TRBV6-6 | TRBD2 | CASNLAGGLREQYF | TGTGCCAGCAACCTAGCGGGGGGGCTTCGAGAGCAGTACTTC
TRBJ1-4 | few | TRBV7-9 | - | CSSSVGPVSGGIRKLFF | TGTTCCAGCAGCGTTGGCCCCGTTTCGGGGGGGATCCGGAAACTGTTTTTT
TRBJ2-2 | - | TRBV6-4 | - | CASSATNTGELFF | TGTGCCAGCAGTGCAACGAACACCGGGGAGCTGTTTTTT
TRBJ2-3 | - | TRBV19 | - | CASSFRTSTDTQYF | TGTGCCAGTAGTTTCCGGACTAGCACAGATACGCAGTATTTT
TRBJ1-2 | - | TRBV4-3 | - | CASSPAQVVPGYTF | TGCGCCAGCAGCCCGGCTCAGGTGGTCCCTGGCTACACCTTC
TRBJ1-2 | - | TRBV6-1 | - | CASSERDTRYGYTF | TGTGCCAGCAGTGAACGGGACACCCGCTATGGCTACACCTTC
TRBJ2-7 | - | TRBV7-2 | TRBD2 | CASSLEGGSTYEQYF | TGTGCCAGCAGCTTAGAGGGAGGGAGCACCTACGAGCAGTACTTC
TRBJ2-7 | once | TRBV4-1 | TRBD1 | CASSQDRTGSYEQYF | TGCGCCAGCAGCCAAGATAGGACAGGAAGCTACGAGCAGTACTTC
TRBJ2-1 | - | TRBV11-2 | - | CASSFLNNEQFF | TGTGCCAGCAGCTTTTTAAACAATGAGCAGTTCTTC
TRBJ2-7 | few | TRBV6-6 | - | CASSYSSPLTDEQYF | TGTGCCAGCAGTTATTCCTCGCCCCTCACGGACGAGCAGTACTTC
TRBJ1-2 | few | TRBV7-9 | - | CASRGAGVAGAKNYTF | TGTGCCAGCAGGGGGGCCGGTGTTGCGGGGGCCAAAAACTACACCTTC
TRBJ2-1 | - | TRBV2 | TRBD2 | CASSESGASGGNEQFF | TGTGCCAGCAGTGAATCCGGGGCTAGCGGGGGCAATGAGCAGTTCTTC
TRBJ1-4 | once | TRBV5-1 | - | CASSRSQGRGEKLFF | TGCGCCAGCAGCAGGAGTCAGGGAAGAGGAGAAAAACTGTTTTTT
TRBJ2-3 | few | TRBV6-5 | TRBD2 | CASSRGGSGTDTQYF | TGTGCCAGCAGTCGGGGAGGGTCGGGCACAGATACGCAGTATTTT
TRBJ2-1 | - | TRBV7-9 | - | CASSLTADTGNEQFF | TGTGCCAGCAGCTTGACGGCGGACACTGGCAATGAGCAGTTCTTC
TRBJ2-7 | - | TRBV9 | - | CASSATTGLGDEQYF | TGTGCCAGCAGCGCAACAACAGGGCTGGGAGACGAGCAGTACTTC
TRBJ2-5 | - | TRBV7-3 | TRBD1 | CASSLYPGQGWETQYF | TGTGCCAGCAGCTTATATCCTGGACAGGGATGGGAGACCCAGTACTTC
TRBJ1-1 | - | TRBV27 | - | CASSPRQNTEAFF | TGTGCCAGCAGTCCTCGACAGAACACTGAAGCTTTCTTT
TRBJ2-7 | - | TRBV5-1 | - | CASSVQGRYEQYF | TGCGCCAGCAGCGTACAGGGTCGGTACGAGCAGTACTTC
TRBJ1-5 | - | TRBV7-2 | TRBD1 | CASSLDRGNQPQHF | TGTGCCAGCAGCTTGGACAGGGGCAATCAGCCCCAGCATTTT
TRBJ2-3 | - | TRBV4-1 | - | CASSHQGTDTQYF | TGCGCCAGCAGCCACCAGGGCACAGATACGCAGTATTTT